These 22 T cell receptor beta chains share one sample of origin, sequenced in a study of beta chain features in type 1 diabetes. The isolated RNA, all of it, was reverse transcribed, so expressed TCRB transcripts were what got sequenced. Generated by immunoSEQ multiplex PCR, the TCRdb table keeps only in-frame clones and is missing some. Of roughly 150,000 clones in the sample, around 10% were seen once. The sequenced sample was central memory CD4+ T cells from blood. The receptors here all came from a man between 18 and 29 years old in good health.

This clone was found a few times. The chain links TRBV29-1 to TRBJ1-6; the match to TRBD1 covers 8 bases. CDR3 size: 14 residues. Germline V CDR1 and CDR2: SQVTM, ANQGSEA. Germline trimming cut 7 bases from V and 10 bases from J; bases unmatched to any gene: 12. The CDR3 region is CSGVLDRAGSPLHF. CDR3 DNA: TGCAGCGGCGTCCTGGACAGGGCTGGATCACCCCTCCACTTT.

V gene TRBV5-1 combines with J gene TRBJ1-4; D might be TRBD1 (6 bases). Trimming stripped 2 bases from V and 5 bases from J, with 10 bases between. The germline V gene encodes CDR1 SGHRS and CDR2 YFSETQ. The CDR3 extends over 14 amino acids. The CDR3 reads CASSFTGRNEKLFF. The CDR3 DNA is TGCGCCAGCAGCTTTACAGGGAGAAATGAAAAACTGTTTTTT.

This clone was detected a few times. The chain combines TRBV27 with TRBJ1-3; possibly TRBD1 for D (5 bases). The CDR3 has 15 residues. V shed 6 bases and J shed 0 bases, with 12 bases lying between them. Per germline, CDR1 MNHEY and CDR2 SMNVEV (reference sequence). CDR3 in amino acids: CASRSSGISGNTIYF. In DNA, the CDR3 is TGTGCCAGCAGGTCCTCAGGGATCTCTGGAAACACCATATATTTT.

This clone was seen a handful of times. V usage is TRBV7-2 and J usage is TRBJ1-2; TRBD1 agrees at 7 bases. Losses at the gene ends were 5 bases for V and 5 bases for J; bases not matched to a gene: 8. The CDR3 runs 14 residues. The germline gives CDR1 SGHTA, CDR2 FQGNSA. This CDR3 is CASSLGDRVYGYTF. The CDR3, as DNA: TGTGCCAGCAGCCTGGGGGACAGAGTATATGGCTACACCTTC.

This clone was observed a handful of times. The CDR3 protein is CASSLESGAEAFF. In DNA form, the CDR3 reads TGTGCCAGCAGCTTAGAATCTGGGGCTGAGGCCTTCTTC. The genes are TRBV11-2 and TRBJ2-1; possibly TRBD1 for D (5 bases). Looked up from germline, CDR1 is SGHAT and CDR2 is FQNNGV. This CDR3 comprises 13 residues. V was trimmed by 0 bases and J by 16 bases, leaving 16 bases between them.

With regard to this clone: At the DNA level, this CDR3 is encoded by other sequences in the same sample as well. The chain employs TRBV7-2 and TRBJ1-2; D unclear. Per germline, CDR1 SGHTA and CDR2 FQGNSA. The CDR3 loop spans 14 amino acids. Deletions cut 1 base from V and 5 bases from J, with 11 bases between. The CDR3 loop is CASSLGSGRYGYTF. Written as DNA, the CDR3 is TGTGCCAGCAGCTTAGGTAGCGGGAGGTATGGCTACACCTTC.

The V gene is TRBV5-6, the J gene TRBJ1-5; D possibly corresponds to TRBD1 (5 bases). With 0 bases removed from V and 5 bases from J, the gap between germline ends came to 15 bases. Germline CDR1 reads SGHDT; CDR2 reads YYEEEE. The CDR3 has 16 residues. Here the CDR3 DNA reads TGTGCCAGCAGCTTGGGCCCCACAGGTACCCATCAGCCCCAGCATTTT. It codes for CASSLGPTGTHQPQHF.

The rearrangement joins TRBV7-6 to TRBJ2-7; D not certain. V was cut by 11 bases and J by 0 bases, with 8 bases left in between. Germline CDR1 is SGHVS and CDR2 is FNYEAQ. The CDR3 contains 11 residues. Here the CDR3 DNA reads TGTGCCCGCCCGGGCTCCTACGAGCAGTACTTC. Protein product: CARPGSYEQYF.

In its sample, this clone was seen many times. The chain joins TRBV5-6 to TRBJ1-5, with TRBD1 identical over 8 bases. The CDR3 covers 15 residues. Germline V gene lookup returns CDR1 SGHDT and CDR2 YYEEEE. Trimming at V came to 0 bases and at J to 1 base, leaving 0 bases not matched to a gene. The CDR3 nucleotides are TGTGCCAGCAGCTTGGGGACAGGGAGCAATCAGCCCCAGCATTTT. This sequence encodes CASSLGTGSNQPQHF.

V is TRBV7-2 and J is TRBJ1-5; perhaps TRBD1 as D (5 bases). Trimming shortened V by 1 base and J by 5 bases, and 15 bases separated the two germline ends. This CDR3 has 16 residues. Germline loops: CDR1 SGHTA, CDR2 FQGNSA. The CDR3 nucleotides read TGTGCCAGCAGCTTAGAACCTAGGAGGGGAGATCAGCCCCAGCATTTT. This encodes CASSLEPRRGDQPQHF.

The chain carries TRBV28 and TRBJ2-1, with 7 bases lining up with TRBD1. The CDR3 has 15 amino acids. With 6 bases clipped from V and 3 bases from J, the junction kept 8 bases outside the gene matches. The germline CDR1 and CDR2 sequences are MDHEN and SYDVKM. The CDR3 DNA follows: TGTGCCAGCAGACAACGGAGGACAGGCTACAATGAGCAGTTCTTC. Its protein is CASRQRRTGYNEQFF.

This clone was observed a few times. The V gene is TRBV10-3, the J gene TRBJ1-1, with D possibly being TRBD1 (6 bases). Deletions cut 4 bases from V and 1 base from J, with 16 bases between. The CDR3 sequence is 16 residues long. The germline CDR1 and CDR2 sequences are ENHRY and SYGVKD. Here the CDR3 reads CAISAMNPQGNTEAFF. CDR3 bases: TGTGCCATCAGTGCAATGAACCCACAGGGGAACACTGAAGCTTTCTTT.

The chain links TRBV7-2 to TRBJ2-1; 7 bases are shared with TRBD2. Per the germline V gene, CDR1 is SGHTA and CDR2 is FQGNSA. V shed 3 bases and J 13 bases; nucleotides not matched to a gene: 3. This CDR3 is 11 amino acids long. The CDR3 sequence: CASSLGTTQFF. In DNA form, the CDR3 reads TGTGCCAGCAGCTTGGGGACTACTCAGTTCTTC.

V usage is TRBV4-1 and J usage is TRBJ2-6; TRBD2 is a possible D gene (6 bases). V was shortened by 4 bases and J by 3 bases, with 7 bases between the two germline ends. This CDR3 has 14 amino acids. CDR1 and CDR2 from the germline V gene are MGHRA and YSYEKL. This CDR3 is CASSPGDGANVLTF. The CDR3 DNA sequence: TGCGCCAGCAGCCCGGGGGATGGGGCCAACGTCCTGACTTTC.

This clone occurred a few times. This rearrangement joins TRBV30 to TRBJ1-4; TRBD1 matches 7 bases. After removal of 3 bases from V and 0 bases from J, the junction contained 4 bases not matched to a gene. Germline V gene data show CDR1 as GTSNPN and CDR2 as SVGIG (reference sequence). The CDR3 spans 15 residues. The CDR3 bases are TGTGCCTGGAGCGATACAGGGGCAACTAATGAAAAACTGTTTTTT. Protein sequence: CAWSDTGATNEKLFF.

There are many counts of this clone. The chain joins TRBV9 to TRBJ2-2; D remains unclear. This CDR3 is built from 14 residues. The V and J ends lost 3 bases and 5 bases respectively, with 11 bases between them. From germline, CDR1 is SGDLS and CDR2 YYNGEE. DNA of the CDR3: TGTGCCAGCAGCGGACAAGCTGATACCGGGGAGCTGTTTTTT. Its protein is CASSGQADTGELFF.

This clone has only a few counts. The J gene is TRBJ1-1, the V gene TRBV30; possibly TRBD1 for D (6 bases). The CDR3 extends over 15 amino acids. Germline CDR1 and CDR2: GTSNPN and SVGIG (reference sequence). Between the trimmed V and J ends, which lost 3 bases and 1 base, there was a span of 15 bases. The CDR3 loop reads CAWSPRGGRNTEAFF. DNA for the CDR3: TGTGCCTGGAGCCCCAGGGGAGGAAGGAACACTGAAGCTTTCTTT.

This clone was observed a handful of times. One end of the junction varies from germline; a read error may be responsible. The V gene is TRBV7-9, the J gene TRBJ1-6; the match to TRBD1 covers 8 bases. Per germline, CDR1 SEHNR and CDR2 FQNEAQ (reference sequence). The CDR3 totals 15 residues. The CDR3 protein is CASSQEYRGTSPLHF. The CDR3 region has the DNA TGCGCCAGCAGCCAAGAGTACAGGGGGACTTCACCCCTCCACTTT.

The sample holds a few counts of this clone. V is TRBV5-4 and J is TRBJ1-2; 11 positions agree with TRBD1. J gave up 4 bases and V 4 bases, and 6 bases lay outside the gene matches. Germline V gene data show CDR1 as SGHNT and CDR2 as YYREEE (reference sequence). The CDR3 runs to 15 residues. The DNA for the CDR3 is TGTGCCAGCAGCCCGGACAGGGGGCCAGGCTATGGCTACACCTTC. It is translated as CASSPDRGPGYGYTF.

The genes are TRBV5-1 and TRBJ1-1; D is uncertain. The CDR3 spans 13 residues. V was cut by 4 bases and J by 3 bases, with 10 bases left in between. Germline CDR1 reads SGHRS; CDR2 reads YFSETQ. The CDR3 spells CASSPRLDTEAFF. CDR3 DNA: TGCGCCAGCAGCCCTCGTTTGGACACTGAAGCTTTCTTT. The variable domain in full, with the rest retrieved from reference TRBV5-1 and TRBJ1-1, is KAGVTQTPRYLIKTRGQQVTLSCSPISGHRSVSWYQQTPGQGLQFLFEYFSETQRNKGNFPGRFSGRQFSNSRSEMNVSTLELGDSALYLCASSPRLDTEAFFGQGTRLTVV.

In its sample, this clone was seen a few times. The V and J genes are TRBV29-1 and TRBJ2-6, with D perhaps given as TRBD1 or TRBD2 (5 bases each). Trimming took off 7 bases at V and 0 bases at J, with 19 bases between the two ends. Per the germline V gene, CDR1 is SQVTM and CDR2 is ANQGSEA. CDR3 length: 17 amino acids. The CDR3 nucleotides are TGCAGCGCTTACTACCGGGACGGGGACTCTGGGGCCAACGTCCTGACTTTC. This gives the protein CSAYYRDGDSGANVLTF.

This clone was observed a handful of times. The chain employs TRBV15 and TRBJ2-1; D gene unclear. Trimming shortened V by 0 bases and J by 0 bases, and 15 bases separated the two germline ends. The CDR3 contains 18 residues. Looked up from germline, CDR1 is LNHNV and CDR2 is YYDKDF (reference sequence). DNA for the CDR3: TGTGCCACCAGCAGAGAACTTCTGGGATCAAGCTCCTACAATGAGCAGTTCTTC. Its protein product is CATSRELLGSSSYNEQFF.